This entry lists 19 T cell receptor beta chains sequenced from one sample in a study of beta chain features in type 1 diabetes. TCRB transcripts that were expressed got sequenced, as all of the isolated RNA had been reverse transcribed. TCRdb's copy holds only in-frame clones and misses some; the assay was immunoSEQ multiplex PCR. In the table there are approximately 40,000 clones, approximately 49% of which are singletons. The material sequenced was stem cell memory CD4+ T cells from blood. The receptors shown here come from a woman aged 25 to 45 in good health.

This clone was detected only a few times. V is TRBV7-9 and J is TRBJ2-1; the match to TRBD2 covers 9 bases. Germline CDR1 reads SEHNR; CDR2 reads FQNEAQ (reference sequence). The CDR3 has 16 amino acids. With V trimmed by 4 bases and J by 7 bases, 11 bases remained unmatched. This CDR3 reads CASSSRIAGVLNEQFF. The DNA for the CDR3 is TGTGCCAGCAGCTCGCGAATAGCGGGAGTCTTAAATGAGCAGTTCTTC.

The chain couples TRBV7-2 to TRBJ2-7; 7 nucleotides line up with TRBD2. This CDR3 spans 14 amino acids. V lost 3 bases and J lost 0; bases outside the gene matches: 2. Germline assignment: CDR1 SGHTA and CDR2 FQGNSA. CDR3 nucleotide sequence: TGTGCCAGCAGCTTCAAGCGGGACTCCTACGAGCAGTACTTC. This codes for CASSFKRDSYEQYF.

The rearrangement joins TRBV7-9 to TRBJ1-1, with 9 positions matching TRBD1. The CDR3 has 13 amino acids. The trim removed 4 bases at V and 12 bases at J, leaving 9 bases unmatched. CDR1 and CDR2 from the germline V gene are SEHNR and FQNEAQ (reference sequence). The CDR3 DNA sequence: TGTGCCAGCAGCTCTCGACAGGGGACAGGGACTTTCTTT. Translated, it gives CASSSRQGTGTFF. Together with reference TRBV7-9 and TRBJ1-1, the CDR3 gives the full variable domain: DTGVSQNPRHKITKRGQNVTFRCDPISEHNRLYWYRQTLGQGPEFLTYFQNEAQLEKSRLLSDRFSAERPKGSFSTLEIQRTEQGDSAMYLCASSSRQGTGTFFGQGTRLTVV.

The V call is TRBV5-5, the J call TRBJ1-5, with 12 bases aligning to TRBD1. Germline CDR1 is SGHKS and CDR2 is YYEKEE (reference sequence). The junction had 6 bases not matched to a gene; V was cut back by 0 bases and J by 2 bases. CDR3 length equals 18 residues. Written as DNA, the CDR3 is TGTGCCAGCAGCTTGGGGGACAGGGGGCTAGGAGGCAATCAGCCCCAGCATTTT. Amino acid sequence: CASSLGDRGLGGNQPQHF.

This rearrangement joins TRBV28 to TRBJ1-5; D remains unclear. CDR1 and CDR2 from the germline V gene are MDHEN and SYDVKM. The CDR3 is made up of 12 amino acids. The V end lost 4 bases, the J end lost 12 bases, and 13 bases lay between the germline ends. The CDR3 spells CASSSSRELQHF. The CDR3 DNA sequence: TGTGCCAGCAGTTCATCCCGGGAGCTCCAGCATTTT.

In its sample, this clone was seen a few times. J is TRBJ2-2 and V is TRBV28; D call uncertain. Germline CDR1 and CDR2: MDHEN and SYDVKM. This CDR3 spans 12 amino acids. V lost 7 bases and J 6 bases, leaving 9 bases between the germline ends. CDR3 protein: CASTPRAGELFF. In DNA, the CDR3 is TGTGCCAGCACCCCTCGGGCCGGGGAGCTGTTTTTT.

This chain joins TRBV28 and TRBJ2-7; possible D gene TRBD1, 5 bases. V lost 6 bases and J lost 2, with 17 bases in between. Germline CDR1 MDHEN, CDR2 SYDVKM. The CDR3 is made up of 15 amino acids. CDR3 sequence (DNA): TGTGCCAGCAGCAATTATTTGGCAGGGACCTACGAGCAGTACTTC. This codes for CASSNYLAGTYEQYF.

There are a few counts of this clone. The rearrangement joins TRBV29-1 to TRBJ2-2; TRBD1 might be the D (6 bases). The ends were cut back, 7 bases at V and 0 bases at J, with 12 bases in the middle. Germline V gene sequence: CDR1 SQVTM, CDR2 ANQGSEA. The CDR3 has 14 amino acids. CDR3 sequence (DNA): TGCAGCGGAGGGGACATAACGAACACCGGGGAGCTGTTTTTT. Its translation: CSGGDITNTGELFF.

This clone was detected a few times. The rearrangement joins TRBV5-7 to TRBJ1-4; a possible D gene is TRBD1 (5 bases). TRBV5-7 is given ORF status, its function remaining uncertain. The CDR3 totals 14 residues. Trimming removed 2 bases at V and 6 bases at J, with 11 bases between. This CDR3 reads CASSFWQGDEKLFF. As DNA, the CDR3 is TGTGCCAGCAGCTTTTGGCAGGGTGATGAAAAACTGTTTTTT.

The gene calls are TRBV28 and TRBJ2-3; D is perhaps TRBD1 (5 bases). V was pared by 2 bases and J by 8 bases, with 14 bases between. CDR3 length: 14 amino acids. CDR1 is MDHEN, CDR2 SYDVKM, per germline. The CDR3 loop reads CASSLVRDRSTQYF. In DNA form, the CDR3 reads TGTGCCAGCAGTTTAGTCAGGGATCGCTCTACGCAGTATTTT.

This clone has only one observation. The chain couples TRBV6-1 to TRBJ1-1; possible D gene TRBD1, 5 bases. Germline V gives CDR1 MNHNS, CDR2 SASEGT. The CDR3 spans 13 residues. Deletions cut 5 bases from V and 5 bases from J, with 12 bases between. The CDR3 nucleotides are TGTGCCAGCAGTTCAGGGTATGGAACTGAAGCTTTCTTT. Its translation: CASSSGYGTEAFF.

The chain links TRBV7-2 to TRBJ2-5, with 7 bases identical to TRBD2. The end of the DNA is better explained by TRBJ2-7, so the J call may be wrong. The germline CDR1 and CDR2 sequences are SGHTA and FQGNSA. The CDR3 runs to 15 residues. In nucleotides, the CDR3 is TGTGCCAGCAGCTTAGGGGCGGGAGTCTCCTACGAGCAGTACTTC. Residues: CASSLGAGVSYEQYF.

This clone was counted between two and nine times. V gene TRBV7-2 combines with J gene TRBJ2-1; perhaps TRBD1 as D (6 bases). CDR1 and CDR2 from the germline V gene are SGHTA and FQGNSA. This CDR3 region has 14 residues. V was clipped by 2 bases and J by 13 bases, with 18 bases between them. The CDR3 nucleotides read TGTGCCAGCAGCTTAAGACGAGAAACAGGGTTCCAGTTCTTC. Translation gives CASSLRRETGFQFF.

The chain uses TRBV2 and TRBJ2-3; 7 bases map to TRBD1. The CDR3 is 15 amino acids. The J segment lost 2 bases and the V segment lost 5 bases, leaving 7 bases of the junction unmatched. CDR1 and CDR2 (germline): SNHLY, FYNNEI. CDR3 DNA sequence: TGTGCCAGCAGTCCCACAGGGGCGTCCACAGATACGCAGTATTTT. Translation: CASSPTGASTDTQYF. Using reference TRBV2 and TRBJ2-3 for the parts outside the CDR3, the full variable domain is EPEVTQTPSHQVTQMGQEVILRCVPISNHLYFYWYRQILGQKVEFLVSFYNNEISEKSEIFDDQFSVERPDGSNFTLKIRSTKLEDSAMYFCASSPTGASTDTQYFGPGTRLTVL.

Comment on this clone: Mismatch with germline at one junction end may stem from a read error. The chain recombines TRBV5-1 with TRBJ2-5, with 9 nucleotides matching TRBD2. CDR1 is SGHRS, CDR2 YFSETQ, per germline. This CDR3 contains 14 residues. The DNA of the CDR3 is TGCGCCGGCAGCGCCGGGACTAGCCGGGAGACCCAGTACTTC. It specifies CAGSAGTSRETQYF.

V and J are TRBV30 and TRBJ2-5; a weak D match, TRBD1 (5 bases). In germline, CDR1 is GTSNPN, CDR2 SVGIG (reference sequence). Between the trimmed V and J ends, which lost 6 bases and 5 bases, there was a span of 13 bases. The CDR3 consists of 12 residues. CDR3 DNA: TGTGCCTGTTCCGTTGGGGCTGAGACCCAGTACTTC. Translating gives CACSVGAETQYF.

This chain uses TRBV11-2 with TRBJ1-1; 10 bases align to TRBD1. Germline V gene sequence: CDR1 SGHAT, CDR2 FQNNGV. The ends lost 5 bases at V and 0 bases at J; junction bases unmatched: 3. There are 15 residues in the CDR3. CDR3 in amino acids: CASSRGQGMNTEAFF. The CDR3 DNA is TGTGCCAGCAGCCGGGGACAGGGGATGAACACTGAAGCTTTCTTT.

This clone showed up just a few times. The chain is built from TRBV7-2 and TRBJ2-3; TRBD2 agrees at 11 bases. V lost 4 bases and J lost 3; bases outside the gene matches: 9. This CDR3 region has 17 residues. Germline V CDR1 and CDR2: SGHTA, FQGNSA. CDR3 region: CASSYRLAGGGTDTQYF. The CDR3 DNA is TGTGCCAGCAGCTACCGTCTAGCGGGAGGAGGTACAGATACGCAGTATTTT.

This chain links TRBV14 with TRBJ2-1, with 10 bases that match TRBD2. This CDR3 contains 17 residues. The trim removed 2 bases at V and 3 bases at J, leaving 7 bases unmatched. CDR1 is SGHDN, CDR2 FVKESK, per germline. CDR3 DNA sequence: TGTGCCAGCAGCCAATGGATCGTAGCGGGAGGCTACAATGAGCAGTTCTTC. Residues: CASSQWIVAGGYNEQFF. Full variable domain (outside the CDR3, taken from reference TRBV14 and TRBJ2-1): EAGVTQFPSHSVIEKGQTVTLRCDPISGHDNLYWYRRVMGKEIKFLLHFVKESKQDESGMPNNRFLAERTGGTYSTLKVQPAELEDSGVYFCASSQWIVAGGYNEQFFGPGTRLTVL.